This TCR beta chain was captured in a study of cytomegalovirus exposure and HLA in healthy donors. At the level of the study: Membership in the Caucasian-associated ancestry cluster was found for 65% to 85% of almost 400 genotyped donors. General observations from the study: In all likelihood, a cluster of highly shared sequence variants was a sequencing artifact. Most of the CMV-associated TCR beta chains (in a later analysis) appeared to be HLA-restricted.

Regarding this clone: What it recognizes is unknown.

The PCR employed 60 Vbeta primers together with 13 Jbeta primers. This table comes from immunoSEQ multiplex PCR, and its TCRdb copy is limited to in-frame clones, with some not included. The sample carries around 140,000 clones, just under 90% recorded once. The CDR3 loop spans 13 amino acids. The germline V and J ends were trimmed by 2 bases and 5 bases, with 9 bases remaining between them. Germline V gene data show CDR1 as MDHEN and CDR2 as SYDVKM. The sequenced material came from PBMCs. The sequence came from a woman in her 30s in good health and CMV-seronegative. This chain links TRBV28 with TRBJ2-5; maybe TRBD1 (6 bases). This CDR3 reads CASSLTGSETQYF. Written as DNA, the CDR3 is TGTGCCAGCAGTTTAACAGGGTCGGAGACCCAGTACTTC. The full variable domain, in which reference TRBV28 and TRBJ2-5 provide the parts outside the CDR3, is DVKVTQSSRYLVKRTGEKVFLECVQDMDHENMFWYRQDPGLGLRLIYFSYDVKMKEKGDIPEGYSVSREKKERFSLILESASTNQTSMYLCASSLTGSETQYFGPGTRLLVL.